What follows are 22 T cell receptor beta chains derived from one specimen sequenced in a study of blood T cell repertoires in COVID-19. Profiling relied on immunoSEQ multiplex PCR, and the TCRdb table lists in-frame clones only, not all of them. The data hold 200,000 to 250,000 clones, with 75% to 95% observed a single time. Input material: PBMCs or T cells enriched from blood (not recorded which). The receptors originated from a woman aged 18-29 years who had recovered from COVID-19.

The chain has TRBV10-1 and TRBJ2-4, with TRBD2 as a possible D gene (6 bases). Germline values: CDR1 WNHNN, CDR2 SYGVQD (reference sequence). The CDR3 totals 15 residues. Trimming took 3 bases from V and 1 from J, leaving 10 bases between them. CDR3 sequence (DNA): TGCGCCAGCAGTGACGGAGGGTATGCCAAAAACATTCAGTACTTC. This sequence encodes CASSDGGYAKNIQYF.

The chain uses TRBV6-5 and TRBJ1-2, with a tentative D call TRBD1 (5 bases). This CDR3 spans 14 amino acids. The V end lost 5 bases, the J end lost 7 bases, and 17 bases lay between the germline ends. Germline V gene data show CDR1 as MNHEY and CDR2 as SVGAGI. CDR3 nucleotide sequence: TGTGCCAGCAGTAGCGGGGCCTCCGTCCGTGGCTACACCTTC. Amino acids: CASSSGASVRGYTF.

For the CDR3, the DNA is TGCGCCAGCAGCGCCGGACAGGAGGCCCTCTATGGCTACACCTTC. This sequence encodes CASSAGQEALYGYTF. The chain joins TRBV5-1 to TRBJ1-2; 7 bases map to TRBD1. V shed 4 bases and J 4 bases; nucleotides not matched to a gene: 10. CDR3 length: 15 residues. Germline assignment: CDR1 SGHRS and CDR2 YFSETQ.

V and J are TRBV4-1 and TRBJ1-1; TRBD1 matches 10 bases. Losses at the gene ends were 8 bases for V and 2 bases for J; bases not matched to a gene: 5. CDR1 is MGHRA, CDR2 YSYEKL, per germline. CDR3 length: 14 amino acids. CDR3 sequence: CASGGQGGNTEAFF. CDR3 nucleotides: TGCGCCAGCGGCGGACAGGGGGGAAACACTGAAGCTTTCTTT.

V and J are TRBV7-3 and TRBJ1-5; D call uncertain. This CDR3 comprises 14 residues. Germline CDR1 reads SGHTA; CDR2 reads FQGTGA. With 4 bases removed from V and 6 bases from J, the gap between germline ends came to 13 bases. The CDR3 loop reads CASSSRVQSQPQHF. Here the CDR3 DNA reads TGTGCCAGCAGCTCTCGGGTCCAGAGTCAGCCCCAGCATTTT.

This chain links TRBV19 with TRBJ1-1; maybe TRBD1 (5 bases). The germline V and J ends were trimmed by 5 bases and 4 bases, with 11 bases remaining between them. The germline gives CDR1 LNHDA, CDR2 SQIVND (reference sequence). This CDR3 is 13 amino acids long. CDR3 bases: TGTGCCAGTAGTCGCGGCAGGGCCACTGAAGCTTTCTTT. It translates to CASSRGRATEAFF.

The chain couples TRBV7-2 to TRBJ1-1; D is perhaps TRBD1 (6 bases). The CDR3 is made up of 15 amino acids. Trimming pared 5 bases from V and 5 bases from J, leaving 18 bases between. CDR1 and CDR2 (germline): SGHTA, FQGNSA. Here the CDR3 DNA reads TGTGCCAGCAGCCCGAGGGGGGGATCGAGAACTGAAGCTTTCTTT. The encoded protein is CASSPRGGSRTEAFF.

As DNA, the CDR3 is TGTGCCAGCAGTCCGGGACAGACAGCTGGTGAGCAGTTCTTC. This gives the protein CASSPGQTAGEQFF. This chain uses TRBV28 with TRBJ2-1; 7 positions agree with TRBD1. This CDR3 is built from 14 residues. Germline values: CDR1 MDHEN, CDR2 SYDVKM. J was trimmed by 9 bases and V by 5 bases; bases with no gene match: 10.

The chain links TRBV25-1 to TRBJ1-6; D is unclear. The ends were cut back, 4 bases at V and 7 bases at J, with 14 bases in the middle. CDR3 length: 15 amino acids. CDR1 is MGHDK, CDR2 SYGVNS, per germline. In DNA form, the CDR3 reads TGTGCCAGCAGTGTTACAAACGCAGAAAATTCACCCCTCCACTTT. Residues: CASSVTNAENSPLHF.

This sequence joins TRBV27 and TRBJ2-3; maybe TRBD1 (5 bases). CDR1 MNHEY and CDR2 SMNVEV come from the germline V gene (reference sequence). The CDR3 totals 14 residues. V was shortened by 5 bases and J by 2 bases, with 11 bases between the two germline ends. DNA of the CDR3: TGTGCCAGCAGTCCTTTTGGACACACAGATACGCAGTATTTT. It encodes CASSPFGHTDTQYF.

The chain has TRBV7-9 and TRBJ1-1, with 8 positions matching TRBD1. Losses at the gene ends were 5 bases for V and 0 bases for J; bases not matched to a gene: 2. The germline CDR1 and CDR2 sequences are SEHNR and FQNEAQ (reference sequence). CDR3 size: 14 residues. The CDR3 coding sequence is TGTGCCAGCAGCCGACAGGGGTTGAACACTGAAGCTTTCTTT. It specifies CASSRQGLNTEAFF.

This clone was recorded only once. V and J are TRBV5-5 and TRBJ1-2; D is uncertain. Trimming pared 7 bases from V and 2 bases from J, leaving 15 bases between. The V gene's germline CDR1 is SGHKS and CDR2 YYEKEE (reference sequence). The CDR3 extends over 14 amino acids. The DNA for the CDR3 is TGTGCCAGCCAACTCGAAGCGGGGAACTATGGCTACACCTTC. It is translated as CASQLEAGNYGYTF.

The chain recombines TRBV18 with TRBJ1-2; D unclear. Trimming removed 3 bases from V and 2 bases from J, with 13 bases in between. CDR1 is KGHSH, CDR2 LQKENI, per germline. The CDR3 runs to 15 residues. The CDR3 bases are TGTGCCAGCTCACCTGGGCAGCTCGTGAACTATGGCTACACCTTC. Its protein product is CASSPGQLVNYGYTF.

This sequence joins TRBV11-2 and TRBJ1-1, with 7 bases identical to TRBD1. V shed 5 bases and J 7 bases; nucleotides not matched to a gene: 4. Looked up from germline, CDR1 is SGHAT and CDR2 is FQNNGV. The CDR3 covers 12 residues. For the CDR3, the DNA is TGTGCCAGCAGCCGACCAGGGGGTGAAGCTTTCTTT. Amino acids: CASSRPGGEAFF.

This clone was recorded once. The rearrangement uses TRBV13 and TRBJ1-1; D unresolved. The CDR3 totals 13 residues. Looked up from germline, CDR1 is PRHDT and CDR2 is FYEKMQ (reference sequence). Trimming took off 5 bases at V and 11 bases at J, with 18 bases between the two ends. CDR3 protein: CASSLTSLGEAFF. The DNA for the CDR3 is TGTGCCAGCAGCCTCACCTCCCTGGGAGAGGCTTTCTTT.

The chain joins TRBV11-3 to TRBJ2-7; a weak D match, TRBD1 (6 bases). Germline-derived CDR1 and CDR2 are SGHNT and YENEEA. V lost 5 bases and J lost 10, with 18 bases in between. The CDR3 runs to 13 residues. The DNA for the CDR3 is TGTGCCAGCAGCCCCGGACAGATTGGAGTTCAGTACTTC. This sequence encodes CASSPGQIGVQYF.

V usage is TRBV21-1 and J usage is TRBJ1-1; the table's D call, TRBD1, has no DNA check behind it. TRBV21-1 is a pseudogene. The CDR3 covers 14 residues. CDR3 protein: CASSRRDTNTEAFF. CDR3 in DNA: TGTGCCAGCAGCAGACGGGACACCAACACTGAAGCTTTCTTT.

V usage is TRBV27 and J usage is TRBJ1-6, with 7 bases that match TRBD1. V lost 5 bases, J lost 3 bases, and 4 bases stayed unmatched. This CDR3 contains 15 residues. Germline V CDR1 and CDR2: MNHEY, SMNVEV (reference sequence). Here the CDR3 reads CASSAGQIYNSPLHF. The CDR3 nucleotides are TGTGCCAGCAGTGCGGGACAGATCTATAATTCACCCCTCCACTTT.

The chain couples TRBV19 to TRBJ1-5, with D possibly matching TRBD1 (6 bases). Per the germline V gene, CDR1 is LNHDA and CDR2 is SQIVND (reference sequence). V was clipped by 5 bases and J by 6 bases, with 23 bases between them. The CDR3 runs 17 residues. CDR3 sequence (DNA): TGTGCCAGTAGTGCACCCCGACAGGCCCGAAGGGGTCAGCCCCAGCATTTT. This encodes CASSAPRQARRGQPQHF.

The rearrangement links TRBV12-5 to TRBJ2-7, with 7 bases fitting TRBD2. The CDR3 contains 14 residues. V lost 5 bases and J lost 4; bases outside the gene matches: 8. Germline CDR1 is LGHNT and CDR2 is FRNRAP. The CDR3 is CASGLTGGGYEQYF. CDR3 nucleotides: TGTGCTAGTGGTCTCACTGGGGGGGGTTACGAGCAGTACTTC.

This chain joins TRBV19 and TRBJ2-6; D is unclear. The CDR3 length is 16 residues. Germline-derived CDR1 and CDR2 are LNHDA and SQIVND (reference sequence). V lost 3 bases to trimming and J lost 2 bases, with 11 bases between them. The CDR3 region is CASSILAPAGANVLTF. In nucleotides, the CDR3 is TGTGCCAGTAGTATCCTCGCCCCGGCTGGGGCCAACGTCCTGACTTTC.

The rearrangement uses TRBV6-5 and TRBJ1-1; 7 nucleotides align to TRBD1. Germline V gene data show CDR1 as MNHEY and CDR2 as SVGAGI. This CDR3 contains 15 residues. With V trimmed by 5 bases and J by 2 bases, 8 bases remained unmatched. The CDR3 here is CASSRNRGGNTEAFF. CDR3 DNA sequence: TGTGCCAGCAGTCGAAACAGGGGAGGAAACACTGAAGCTTTCTTT.